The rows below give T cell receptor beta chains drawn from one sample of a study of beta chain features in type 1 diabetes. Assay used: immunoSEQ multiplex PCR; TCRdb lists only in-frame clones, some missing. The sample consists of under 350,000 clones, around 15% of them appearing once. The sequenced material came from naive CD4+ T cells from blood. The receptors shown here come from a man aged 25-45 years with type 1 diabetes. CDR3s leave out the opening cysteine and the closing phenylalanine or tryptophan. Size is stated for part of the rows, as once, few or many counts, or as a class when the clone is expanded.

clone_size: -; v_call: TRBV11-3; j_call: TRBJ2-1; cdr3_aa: ASSFGGEQF
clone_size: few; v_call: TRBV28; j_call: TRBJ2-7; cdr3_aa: ASSLESGRISYEQY
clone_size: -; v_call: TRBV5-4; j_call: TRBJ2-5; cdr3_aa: ASSPGGTSGRAQETQY
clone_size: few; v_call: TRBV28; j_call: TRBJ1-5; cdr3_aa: ASSPWGQPQH
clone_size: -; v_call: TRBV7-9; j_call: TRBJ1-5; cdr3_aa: ASSLGTGTPGQPQH
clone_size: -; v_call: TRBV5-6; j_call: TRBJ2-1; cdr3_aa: ASSLVTSGKIAEQF
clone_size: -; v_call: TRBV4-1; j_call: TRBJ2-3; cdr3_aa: ASSQDWLAADTQY
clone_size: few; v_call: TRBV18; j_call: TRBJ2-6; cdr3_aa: ASSPRQASGANVLT
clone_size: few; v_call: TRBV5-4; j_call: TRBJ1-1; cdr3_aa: ASSFEGKLVRAF
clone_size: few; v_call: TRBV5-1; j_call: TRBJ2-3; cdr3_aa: ASSSQGVGTDTQY
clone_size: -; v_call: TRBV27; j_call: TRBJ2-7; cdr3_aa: ASSFRGHRYEQY
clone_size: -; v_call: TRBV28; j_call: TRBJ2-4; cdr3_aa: ASSLFHRIAANIQY
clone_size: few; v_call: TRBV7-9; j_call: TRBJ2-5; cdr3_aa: ASSSDSPGTQY
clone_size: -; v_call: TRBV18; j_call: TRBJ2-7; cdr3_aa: ASSSRDGSSYEQY
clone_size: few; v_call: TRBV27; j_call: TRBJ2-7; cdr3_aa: ASSFRRPSGGSSYEQY
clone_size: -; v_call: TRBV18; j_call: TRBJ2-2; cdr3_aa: ASSPTSENTGELF
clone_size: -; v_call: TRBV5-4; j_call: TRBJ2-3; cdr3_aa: ASSSGTGGQDTQY
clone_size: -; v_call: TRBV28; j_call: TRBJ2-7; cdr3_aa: ASSKPPGQGDEQY
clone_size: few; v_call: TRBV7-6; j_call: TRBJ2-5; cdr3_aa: ASSSSGVQETQY
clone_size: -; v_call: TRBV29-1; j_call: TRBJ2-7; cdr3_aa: SVAMTSGRAVYEQY
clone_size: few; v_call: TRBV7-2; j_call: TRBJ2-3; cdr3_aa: ASSLGLHTDTQY
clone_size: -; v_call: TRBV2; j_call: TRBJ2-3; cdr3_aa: ASSDGGTDTQY
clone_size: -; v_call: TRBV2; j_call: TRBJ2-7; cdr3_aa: ASSEGGLNEQY
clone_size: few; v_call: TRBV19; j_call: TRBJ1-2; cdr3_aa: ASSIRDSNYGYT
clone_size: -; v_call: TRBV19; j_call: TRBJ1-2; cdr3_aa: ASSRGQRGGYT
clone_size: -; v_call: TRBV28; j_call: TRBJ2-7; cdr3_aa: ASSLRQGSNEQY
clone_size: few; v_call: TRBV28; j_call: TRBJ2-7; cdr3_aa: ASLDRAVTYEQY
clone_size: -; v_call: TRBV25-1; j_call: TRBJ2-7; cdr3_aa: ASSGGLARGYREQY
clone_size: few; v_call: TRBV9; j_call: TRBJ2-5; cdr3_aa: ASSRTSGSQETQY
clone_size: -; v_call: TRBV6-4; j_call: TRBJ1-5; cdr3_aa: ASRPTGASNQPQH
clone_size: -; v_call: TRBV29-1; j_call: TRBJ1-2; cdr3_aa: SVEDNRGYGYT
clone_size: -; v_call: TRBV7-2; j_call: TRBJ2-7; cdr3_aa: ASSLTRELEQY
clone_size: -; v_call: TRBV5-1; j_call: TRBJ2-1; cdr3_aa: ASSLTGRSEQF
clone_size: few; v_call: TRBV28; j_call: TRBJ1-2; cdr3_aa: ASREINYGYT
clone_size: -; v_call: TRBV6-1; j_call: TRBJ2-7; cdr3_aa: ASSEVGTGSAQY